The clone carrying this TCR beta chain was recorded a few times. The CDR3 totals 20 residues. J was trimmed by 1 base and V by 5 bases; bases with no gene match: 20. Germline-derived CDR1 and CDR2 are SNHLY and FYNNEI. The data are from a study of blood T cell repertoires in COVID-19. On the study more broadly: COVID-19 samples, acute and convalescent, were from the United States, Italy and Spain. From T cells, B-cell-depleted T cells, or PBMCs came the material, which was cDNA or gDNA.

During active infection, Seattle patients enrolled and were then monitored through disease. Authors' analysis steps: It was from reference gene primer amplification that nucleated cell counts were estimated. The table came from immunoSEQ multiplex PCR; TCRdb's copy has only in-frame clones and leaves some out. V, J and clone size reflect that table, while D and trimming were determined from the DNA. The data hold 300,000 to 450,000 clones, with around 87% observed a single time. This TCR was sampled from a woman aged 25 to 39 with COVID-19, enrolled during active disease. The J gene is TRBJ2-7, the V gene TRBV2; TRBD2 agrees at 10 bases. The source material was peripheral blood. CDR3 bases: TGTGCCAGCAGTTCCCCAACTCTGGCTGGGACTAGCGCGAAATCCTACGAGCAGTACTTC. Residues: CASSSPTLAGTSAKSYEQYF.